This entry concerns a single T cell receptor beta chain. Its antigen is unknown. The data belong to a study of T cell responses to AZD1222 COVID-19 vaccine. General study points: Repertoires were sampled only after the peak T cell response. The study identified only five to seven AZD1222 recipients as seropositive at baseline.

Some clones are missing from TCRdb's copy, which holds only in-frame ones; the method was immunoSEQ multiplex PCR. The sample shows about 180,000 clones, around nine tenths of them seen only once. Timing groups of about 4 and about 12 weeks for second doses were pooled. The V gene lost 7 bases and the J gene lost 1 base, with 8 bases spanning the gap. The germline CDR1 and CDR2 sequences are SGDLS and YYNGEE. The length of the CDR3 is 12 residues. The clonotype comes from an adult who received the AZD1222 COVID-19 vaccine. The sequences come from peripheral blood, collected 28 days after the second AZD1222 dose. The chain links TRBV9 to TRBJ1-1; D is ambiguous. The CDR3 here is CASGRTNTEAFF. The CDR3 nucleotides read TGTGCCAGCGGCCGCACGAACACTGAAGCTTTCTTT. The full variable domain, completed using reference TRBV9 and TRBJ1-1, is DSGVTQTPKHLITATGQRVTLRCSPRSGDLSVYWYQQSLDQGLQFLIQYYNGEERAKGNILERFSAQQFPDLHSELNLSSLELGDSALYFCASGRTNTEAFFGQGTRLTVV.